The clone carrying this T cell receptor (beta chain) was counted at least ten times. After removal of 5 bases from V and 5 bases from J, the junction contained 9 bases not matched to a gene. Germline CDR1 MDHEN, CDR2 SYDVKM. The CDR3 runs to 14 residues. TCR beta CDR3 sequences were amplified from RNA transcripts. RT-PCR in the first round (using the HTBI primer set) targeted the TCR CDR3. Each CDR3 protein is one row after TCRdb ran MiXCR on the multiplex PCR reads. The table records more than 450,000 distinct CDR3 sequences, 12% to 15% of them present only once. The record originates from a study of T cells in Graves' hyperthyroidism and ophthalmopathy. Absent ophthalmopathy progression within 18 months defined stable Graves' hyperthyroidism. Researchers barred patients who had uncontrolled infection, other autoimmune disease, pregnancy or lactation.

Source material: blood. The rearrangement uses TRBV28 and TRBJ2-7, with TRBD1 matching 7 bases. This receptor was obtained from a woman in her 40s with Graves' hyperthyroidism. The CDR3 bases are TGTGCCAGCAGTCTCCATGACAGGGTGAACGAGCAGTACTTC. It is translated as CASSLHDRVNEQYF.